A single sample is the source of the 5 T cell receptor beta chains below, sequenced in a study of CD8+CD57+ T cells in acquired aplastic anemia. Selection for sequencing was limited to patients who had shown CD8+CD57+ cell expansion by flow cytometry. Genomic DNA, the template, was used for profiling of the TCR beta VDJ and CDR3. A single record per CDR3 protein comes from TCRdb applying MiXCR to the reads. The sample lists just over 200,000 distinct CDR3 sequences, approximately 60% occurring once. The sequenced sample consisted of sorted CD4+, CD8+, or CD8+CD57+ T cells (not recorded which) from PBMCs. These receptors were obtained from a human donor with aplastic anemia.

This chain links TRBV15 with TRBJ1-6, with 10 bases that match TRBD1. CDR1 is LNHNV, CDR2 YYDKDF, per germline (reference sequence). J gave up 6 bases and V 0 bases, and 5 bases lay outside the gene matches. The CDR3 extends over 17 amino acids. The CDR3 here is CATSRDLRDRGNSPLHF. In DNA, the CDR3 is TGTGCCACCAGCAGAGATTTGCGGGACAGGGGTAATTCACCCCTCCACTTT.

The chain links TRBV2 to TRBJ2-7; D is uncertain. There are 13 residues in the CDR3. Trimming pared 1 base from V and 3 bases from J, leaving 7 bases between. Germline V gene lookup returns CDR1 SNHLY and CDR2 FYNNEI. The CDR3 DNA sequence: TGTGCCAGCAGTGAAGGGGCCGACTACGAGCAGTACTTC. Protein product: CASSEGADYEQYF.

The J gene is TRBJ1-5, the V gene TRBV24-1; D is unresolved. Germline-derived CDR1 and CDR2 are KGHDR and SFDVKD. Deletions cut 5 bases from V and 5 bases from J, with 9 bases between. CDR3 size: 13 residues. CDR3 sequence reads: CATSGLTHQPQHF. The CDR3 coding sequence is TGTGCCACCAGTGGGTTGACGCATCAGCCCCAGCATTTT.

The genes are TRBV7-9 and TRBJ1-2; D gene ambiguous. The V end lost 5 bases, the J end lost 2 bases, and 12 bases lay between the germline ends. The CDR3 has 14 amino acids. The germline CDR1 and CDR2 sequences are SEHNR and FQNEAQ (reference sequence). This chain's CDR3 is CASSPKDLNYGYTF. The CDR3 DNA sequence: TGTGCCAGCAGCCCAAAGGACCTAAACTATGGCTACACCTTC. Combining the CDR3 with reference TRBV7-9 and TRBJ1-2 gives the whole variable domain DTGVSQNPRHKITKRGQNVTFRCDPISEHNRLYWYRQTLGQGPEFLTYFQNEAQLEKSRLLSDRFSAERPKGSFSTLEIQRTEQGDSAMYLCASSPKDLNYGYTFGSGTRLTVV.

V gene TRBV5-1 combines with J gene TRBJ1-2; D is undetermined. The CDR3 is 11 residues long. Trimming took 6 bases from V and 6 from J, leaving 9 bases between them. Germline V CDR1 and CDR2: SGHRS, YFSETQ. In nucleotides, the CDR3 is TGCGCCAGCACGGAGGGTCATGGCTACACCTTC. This translates into CASTEGHGYTF.